This note documents a single T cell receptor beta chain sequence. Its antigen remains unknown. The sample belongs to a study of vaccination effects on CD4 cells after COVID-19. Measured with immunoSEQ multiplex PCR; TCRdb has only the in-frame clones, and not every one. This table has about 25,000 clones, 73% appearing once. CDR3 length: 12 residues. Deletions cut 6 bases from V and 6 bases from J, with 11 bases between. Per the germline V gene, CDR1 is MDHEN and CDR2 is SYDVKM. Having been cultured for around ten days, the cells underwent CD4+ T cell isolation. The starting material was CD4+ T cells from PBMCs cultured without peptide, obtained before COVID-19 vaccination. The receptor was isolated from a human donor who received a COVID-19 vaccine. V is TRBV28 and J is TRBJ2-5; maybe TRBD1 (5 bases). CDR3 nucleotides: TGTGCCAGCAGATTGGCAGGGCAGACCCAGTACTTC. Protein sequence: CASRLAGQTQYF.